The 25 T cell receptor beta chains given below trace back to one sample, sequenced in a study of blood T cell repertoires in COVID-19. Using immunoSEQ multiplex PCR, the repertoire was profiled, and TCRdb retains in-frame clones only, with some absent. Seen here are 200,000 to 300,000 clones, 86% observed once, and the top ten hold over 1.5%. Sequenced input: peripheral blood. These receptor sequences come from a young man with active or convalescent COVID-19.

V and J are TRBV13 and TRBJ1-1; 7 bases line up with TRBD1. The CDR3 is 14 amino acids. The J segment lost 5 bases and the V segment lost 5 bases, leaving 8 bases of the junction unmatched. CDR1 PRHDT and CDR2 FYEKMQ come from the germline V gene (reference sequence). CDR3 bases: TGTGCCAGCAGCAATACAGGGGATGGGACTGAAGCTTTCTTT. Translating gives CASSNTGDGTEAFF.

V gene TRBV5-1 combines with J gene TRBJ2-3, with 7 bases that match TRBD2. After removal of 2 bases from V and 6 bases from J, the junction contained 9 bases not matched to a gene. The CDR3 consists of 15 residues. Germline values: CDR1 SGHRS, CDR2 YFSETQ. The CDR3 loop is CASSFTAGSLDTQYF. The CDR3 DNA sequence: TGCGCCAGCAGCTTCACAGCGGGGTCTTTGGATACGCAGTATTTT.

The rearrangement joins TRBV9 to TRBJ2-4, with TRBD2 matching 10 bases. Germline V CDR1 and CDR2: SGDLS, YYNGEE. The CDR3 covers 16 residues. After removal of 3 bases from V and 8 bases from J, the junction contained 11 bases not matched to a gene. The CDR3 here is CASSGGGSGGVDIQYF. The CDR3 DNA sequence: TGTGCCAGCAGCGGCGGTGGGAGCGGGGGGGTCGACATTCAGTACTTC.

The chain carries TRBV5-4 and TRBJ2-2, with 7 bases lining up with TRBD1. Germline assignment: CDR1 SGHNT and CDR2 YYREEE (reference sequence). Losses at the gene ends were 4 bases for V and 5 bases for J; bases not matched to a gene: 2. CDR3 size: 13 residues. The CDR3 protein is CASSDRATGELFF. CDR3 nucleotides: TGTGCCAGCAGCGACAGGGCGACCGGGGAGCTGTTTTTT.

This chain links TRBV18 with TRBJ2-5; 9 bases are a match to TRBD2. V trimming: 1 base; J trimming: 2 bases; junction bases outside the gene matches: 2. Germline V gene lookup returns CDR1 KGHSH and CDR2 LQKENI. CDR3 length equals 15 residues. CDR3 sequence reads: CASSPLAGDQETQYF. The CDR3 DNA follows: TGTGCCAGCTCACCACTAGCGGGGGATCAAGAGACCCAGTACTTC.

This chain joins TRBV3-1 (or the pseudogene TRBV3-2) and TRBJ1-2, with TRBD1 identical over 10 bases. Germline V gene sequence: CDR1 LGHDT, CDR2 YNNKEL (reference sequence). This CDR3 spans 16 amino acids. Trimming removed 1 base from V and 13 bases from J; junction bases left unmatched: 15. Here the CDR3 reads CASSQGFETGGLPLTF. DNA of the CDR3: TGTGCCAGCAGCCAAGGATTTGAGACAGGGGGCCTTCCCCTCACCTTC.

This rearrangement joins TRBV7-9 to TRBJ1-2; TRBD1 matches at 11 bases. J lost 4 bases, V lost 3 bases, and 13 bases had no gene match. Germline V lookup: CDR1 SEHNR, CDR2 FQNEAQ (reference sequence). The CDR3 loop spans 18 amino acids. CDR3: CASSLDQDRGLSFYGYTF. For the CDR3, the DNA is TGTGCCAGCAGCTTGGATCAGGACAGGGGGCTTTCATTCTATGGCTACACCTTC.

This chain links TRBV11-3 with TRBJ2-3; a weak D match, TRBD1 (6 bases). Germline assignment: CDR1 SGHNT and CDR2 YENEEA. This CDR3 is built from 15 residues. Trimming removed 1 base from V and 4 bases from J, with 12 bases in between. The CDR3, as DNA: TGTGCCAGCAGCTTAGGAGGGGGAAGCTCAGATACGCAGTATTTT. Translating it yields CASSLGGGSSDTQYF.

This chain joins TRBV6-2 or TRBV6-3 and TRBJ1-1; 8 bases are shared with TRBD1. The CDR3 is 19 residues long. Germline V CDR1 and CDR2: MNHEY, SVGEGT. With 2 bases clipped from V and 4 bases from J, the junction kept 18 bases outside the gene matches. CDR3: CASSYAVNAGGSVSTEAFF. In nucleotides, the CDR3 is TGTGCCAGCAGTTACGCGGTTAATGCAGGGGGCTCTGTTAGCACTGAAGCTTTCTTT.

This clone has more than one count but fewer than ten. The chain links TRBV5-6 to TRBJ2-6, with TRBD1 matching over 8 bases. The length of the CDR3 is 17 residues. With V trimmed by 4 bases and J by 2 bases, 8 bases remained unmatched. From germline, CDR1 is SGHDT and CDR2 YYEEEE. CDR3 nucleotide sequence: TGTGCCAGCAGCGAAGAACCAGGGGGCCCTGGGGCCAACGTCCTGACTTTC. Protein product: CASSEEPGGPGANVLTF.

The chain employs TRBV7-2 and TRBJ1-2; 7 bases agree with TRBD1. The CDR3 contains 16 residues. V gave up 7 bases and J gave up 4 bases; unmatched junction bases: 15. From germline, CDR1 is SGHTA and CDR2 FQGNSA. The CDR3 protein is CASTLNPGQQSYGYTF. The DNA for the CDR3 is TGTGCCAGCACCCTCAATCCGGGACAGCAGTCCTATGGCTACACCTTC.

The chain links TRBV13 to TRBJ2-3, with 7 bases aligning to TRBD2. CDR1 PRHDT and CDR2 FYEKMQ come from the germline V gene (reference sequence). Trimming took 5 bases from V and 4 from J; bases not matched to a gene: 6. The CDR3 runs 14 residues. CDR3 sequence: CASSPGLVPDTQYF. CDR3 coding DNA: TGTGCCAGCAGCCCAGGACTAGTACCAGATACGCAGTATTTT. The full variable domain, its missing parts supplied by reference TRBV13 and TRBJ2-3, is AAGVIQSPRHLIKEKRETATLKCYPIPRHDTVYWYQQGPGQDPQFLISFYEKMQSDKGSIPDRFSAQQFSDYHSELNMSSLELGDSALYFCASSPGLVPDTQYFGPGTRLTVL.

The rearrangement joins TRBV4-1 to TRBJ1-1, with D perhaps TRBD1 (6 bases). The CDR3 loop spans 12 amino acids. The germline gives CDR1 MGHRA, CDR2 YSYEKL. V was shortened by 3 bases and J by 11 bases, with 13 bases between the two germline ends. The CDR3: CASSQPGGEAFF. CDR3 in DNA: TGCGCCAGCAGCCAGCCTGGGGGCGAGGCTTTCTTT.

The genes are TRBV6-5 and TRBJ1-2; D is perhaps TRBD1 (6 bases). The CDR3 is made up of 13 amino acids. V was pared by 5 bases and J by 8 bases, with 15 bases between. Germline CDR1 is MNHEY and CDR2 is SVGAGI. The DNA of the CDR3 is TGTGCCAGCAGTCCACAGGGTGGGCACGGCTACACCTTC. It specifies CASSPQGGHGYTF.

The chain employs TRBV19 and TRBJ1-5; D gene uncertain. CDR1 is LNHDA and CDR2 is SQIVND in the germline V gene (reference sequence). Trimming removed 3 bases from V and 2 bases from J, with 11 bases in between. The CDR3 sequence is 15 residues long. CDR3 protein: CASSIFREGNQPQHF. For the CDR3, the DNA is TGTGCCAGTAGTATTTTCCGCGAGGGCAATCAGCCCCAGCATTTT.

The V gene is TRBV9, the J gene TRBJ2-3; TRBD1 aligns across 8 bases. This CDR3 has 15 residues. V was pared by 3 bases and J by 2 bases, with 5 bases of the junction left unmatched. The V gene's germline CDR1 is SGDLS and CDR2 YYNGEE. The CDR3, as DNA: TGTGCCAGCAGCGCCAAGGACAGGGACACAGATACGCAGTATTTT. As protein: CASSAKDRDTDTQYF.

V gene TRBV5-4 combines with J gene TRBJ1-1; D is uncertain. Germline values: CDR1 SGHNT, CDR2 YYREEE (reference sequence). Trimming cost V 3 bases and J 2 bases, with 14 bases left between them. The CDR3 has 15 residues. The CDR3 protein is CASSSPGAGNTEAFF. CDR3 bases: TGTGCCAGCAGCTCCCCCGGCGCGGGAAACACTGAAGCTTTCTTT.

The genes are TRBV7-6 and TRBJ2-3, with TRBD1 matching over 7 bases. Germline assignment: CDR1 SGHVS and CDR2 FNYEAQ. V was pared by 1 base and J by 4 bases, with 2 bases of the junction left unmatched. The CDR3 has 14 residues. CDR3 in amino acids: CASSLGQGADTQYF. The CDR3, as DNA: TGTGCCAGCAGCTTAGGACAGGGAGCAGATACGCAGTATTTT.

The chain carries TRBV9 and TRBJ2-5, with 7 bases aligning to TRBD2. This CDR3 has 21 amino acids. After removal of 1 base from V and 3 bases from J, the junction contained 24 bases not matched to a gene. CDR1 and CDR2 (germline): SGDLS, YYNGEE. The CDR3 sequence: CASSVQGSFGGTPGSKETQYF. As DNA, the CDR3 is TGTGCCAGCAGCGTACAAGGCAGTTTCGGGGGGACTCCAGGATCCAAAGAGACCCAGTACTTC.

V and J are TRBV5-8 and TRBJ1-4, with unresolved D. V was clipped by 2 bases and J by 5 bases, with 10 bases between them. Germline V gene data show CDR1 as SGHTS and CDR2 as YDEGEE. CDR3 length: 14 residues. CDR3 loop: CASSLRQVNEKLFF. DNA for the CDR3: TGTGCCAGCAGCTTACGGCAGGTGAATGAAAAACTGTTTTTT.

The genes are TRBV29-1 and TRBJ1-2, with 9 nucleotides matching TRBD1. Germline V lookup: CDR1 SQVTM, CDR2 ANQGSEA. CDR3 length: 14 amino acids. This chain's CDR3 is CTQPGGQGSGGYTF. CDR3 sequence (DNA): TGCACCCAACCTGGGGGACAGGGCTCGGGGGGCTACACCTTC.

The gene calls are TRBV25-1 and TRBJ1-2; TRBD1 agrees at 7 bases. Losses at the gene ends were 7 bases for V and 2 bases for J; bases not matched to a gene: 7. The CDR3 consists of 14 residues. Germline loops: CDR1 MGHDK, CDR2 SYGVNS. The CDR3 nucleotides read TGTGCCAGCATTAGGGCAGGGGGGAACTATGGCTACACCTTC. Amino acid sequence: CASIRAGGNYGYTF.

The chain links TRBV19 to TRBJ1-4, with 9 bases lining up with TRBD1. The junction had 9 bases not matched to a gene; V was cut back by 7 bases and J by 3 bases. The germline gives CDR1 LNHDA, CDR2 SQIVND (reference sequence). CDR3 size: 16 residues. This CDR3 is CASMGTGTLSNEKLFF. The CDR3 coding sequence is TGTGCCAGTATGGGGACAGGGACCCTCTCTAATGAAAAACTGTTTTTT.

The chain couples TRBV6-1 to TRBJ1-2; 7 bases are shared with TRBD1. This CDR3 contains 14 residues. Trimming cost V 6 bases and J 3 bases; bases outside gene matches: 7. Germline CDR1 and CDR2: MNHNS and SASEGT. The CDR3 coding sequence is TGTGCCAGCAGCGCCGGGACAGCTGACTATGGCTACACCTTC. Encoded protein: CASSAGTADYGYTF.

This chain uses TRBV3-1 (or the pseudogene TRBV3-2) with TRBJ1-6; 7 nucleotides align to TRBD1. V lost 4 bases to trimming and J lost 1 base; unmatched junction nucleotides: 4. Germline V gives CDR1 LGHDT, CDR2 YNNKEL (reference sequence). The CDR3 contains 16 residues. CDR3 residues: CASSPGGLSYNSPLHF. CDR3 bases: TGTGCCAGCAGCCCAGGGGGGCTTTCCTATAATTCACCCCTCCACTTT.